A single sample gave rise to the 15 T cell receptor beta chains below, sequenced in a study of radiotherapy plus CTLA-4 blockade in lung cancer. Profiled with immunoSEQ multiplex PCR; TCRdb holds only in-frame clones, not every one. The sample holds tens of thousands of clones, about 72% seen once. The sequencing here drew on peripheral blood, taken from a patient treated with radiotherapy plus ipilimumab. The receptors were gathered from a human donor with non-small cell lung cancer who had stable disease on radiotherapy plus ipilimumab.

The J gene is TRBJ1-1, the V gene TRBV4-3; the D gene is possibly TRBD1 (5 bases). V was clipped by 1 base and J by 5 bases, with 14 bases between them. CDR1 LGHNA and CDR2 YSLEER come from the germline V gene. The CDR3 consists of 15 residues. CDR3 in DNA: TGCGCCAGCAGCCAAGTCATGTCGACAGCTACTGAAGCTTTCTTT. Protein: CASSQVMSTATEAFF.

The genes are TRBV10-1 and TRBJ2-7; D gene ambiguous. CDR1 WNHNN and CDR2 SYGVQD come from the germline V gene (reference sequence). The CDR3 sequence is 12 residues long. V was trimmed by 3 bases and J by 3 bases, leaving 6 bases between them. The CDR3 protein is CASSEGSYEQYF. The CDR3 DNA sequence: TGCGCCAGCAGTGAAGGCAGCTACGAGCAGTACTTC.

V and J are TRBV6-1 and TRBJ2-7; 9 nucleotides align to TRBD1. CDR3 length equals 15 residues. Unmatched junction bases numbered 9, after V lost 5 bases and J lost 4 bases. Germline V lookup: CDR1 MNHNS, CDR2 SASEGT. Here the CDR3 reads CASSKLQGASYEQYF. CDR3 coding DNA: TGTGCCAGCAGTAAACTACAGGGGGCGTCGTACGAGCAGTACTTC.

This clone is categorized as medium-sized. The rearrangement links TRBV2 to TRBJ2-5; the D gene is possibly TRBD1 (6 bases). The CDR3 has 13 residues. CDR1 is SNHLY, CDR2 FYNNEI, per germline. Trimming removed 4 bases from V and 2 bases from J, with 8 bases in between. The CDR3 reads CASSGTDQETQYF. The CDR3 DNA sequence: TGTGCCAGCAGTGGGACAGATCAAGAGACCCAGTACTTC.

This clone has just one count. The chain couples TRBV7-2 to TRBJ1-3, with a weak D call TRBD1 (5 bases). V was shortened by 5 bases and J by 7 bases, with 18 bases between the two germline ends. Looked up from germline, CDR1 is SGHTA and CDR2 is FQGNSA. The CDR3 covers 15 residues. The DNA for the CDR3 is TGTGCCAGCAGCACCCCACAGGCCCTCTATAACACCATATATTTT. It specifies CASSTPQALYNTIYF.

The rearrangement uses TRBV19 and TRBJ1-5; a weak D match, TRBD1 (6 bases). The CDR3 totals 15 residues. CDR1 and CDR2 (germline): LNHDA, SQIVND (reference sequence). Trimming stripped 3 bases from V and 3 bases from J, with 12 bases between. The CDR3 DNA is TGTGCCAGTAGTATTCTAGGACAGTACAATCAGCCCCAGCATTTT. Translation gives CASSILGQYNQPQHF.

The chain combines TRBV28 with TRBJ2-1; D perhaps matches TRBD1 (5 bases). This CDR3 is 15 amino acids long. V lost 2 bases to trimming and J lost 5 bases, with 13 bases between them. Germline-derived CDR1 and CDR2 are MDHEN and SYDVKM. The CDR3 protein is CASSLGAAGDNEQFF. CDR3 nucleotide sequence: TGTGCCAGCAGTTTAGGGGCCGCCGGTGACAATGAGCAGTTCTTC.

The chain couples TRBV7-3 to TRBJ1-1; 10 bases align to TRBD1. Germline V gene data show CDR1 as SGHTA and CDR2 as FQGTGA. V gave up 5 bases and J gave up 4 bases; unmatched junction bases: 7. The CDR3 sequence is 15 residues long. The DNA of the CDR3 is TGTGCCAGCAGCAAGACAGGGGGCCCCGGCACTGAAGCTTTCTTT. This sequence encodes CASSKTGGPGTEAFF.

The rearrangement uses TRBV5-6 and TRBJ2-5; D not certain. Germline V gene data show CDR1 as SGHDT and CDR2 as YYEEEE. The CDR3 spans 13 residues. The V end lost 2 bases, the J end lost 2 bases, and 7 bases lay between the germline ends. The CDR3 bases are TGTGCCAGCAGCTTCCAGGAACAAGAGACCCAGTACTTC. This encodes CASSFQEQETQYF. Full variable domain (outside the CDR3, taken from reference TRBV5-6 and TRBJ2-5): DAGVTQSPTHLIKTRGQQVTLRCSPKSGHDTVSWYQQALGQGPQFIFQYYEEEERQRGNFPDRFSGHQFPNYSSELNVNALLLGDSALYLCASSFQEQETQYFGPGTRLLVL.

In DNA, the CDR3 is TGTGCCAGCAGCCATGAACGGGGTAGCCAGTACTTC. Its translation: CASSHERGSQYF. This sequence joins TRBV11-2 and TRBJ2-5; D is possibly TRBD2 (5 bases). V dropped 5 bases and J dropped 10 bases, with 14 bases sitting between them. Germline V gene data show CDR1 as SGHAT and CDR2 as FQNNGV. The CDR3 length is 12 residues.

CDR3 region: CASTGTSGGETQYF. CDR3 coding DNA: TGTGCCAGCACAGGGACTAGCGGAGGAGAGACCCAGTACTTC. The chain couples TRBV7-9 to TRBJ2-5; 11 bases map to TRBD2. The CDR3 contains 14 residues. The junction had 5 bases not matched to a gene; V was cut back by 7 bases and J by 4 bases. Germline values: CDR1 SEHNR, CDR2 FQNEAQ (reference sequence). Combining the CDR3 with reference TRBV7-9 and TRBJ2-5 gives the whole variable domain DTGVSQNPRHKITKRGQNVTFRCDPISEHNRLYWYRQTLGQGPEFLTYFQNEAQLEKSRLLSDRFSAERPKGSFSTLEIQRTEQGDSAMYLCASTGTSGGETQYFGPGTRLLVL.

This chain uses TRBV11-2 with TRBJ1-1; the match to TRBD1 covers 8 bases. The CDR3 sequence is 14 residues long. The V and J ends lost 1 base and 9 bases, in that order; junction bases with no gene match: 7. Germline CDR1 and CDR2: SGHAT and FQNNGV. CDR3 residues: CASSLGRQGPQAFF. Here the CDR3 DNA reads TGTGCCAGCAGCTTAGGGCGACAGGGGCCCCAAGCTTTCTTT.

The V and J genes are TRBV7-9 and TRBJ2-5, with D tentatively TRBD1 (5 bases). Trimming took 5 bases from V and 5 from J, leaving 12 bases between them. The CDR3 is 13 residues long. The germline gives CDR1 SEHNR, CDR2 FQNEAQ (reference sequence). Written as DNA, the CDR3 is TGTGCCAGCAGCCCAGGGATTTGGGAGACCCAGTACTTC. Protein sequence: CASSPGIWETQYF. The complete variable domain, with remaining parts taken from reference TRBV7-9 and TRBJ2-5, reads DTGVSQNPRHKITKRGQNVTFRCDPISEHNRLYWYRQTLGQGPEFLTYFQNEAQLEKSRLLSDRFSAERPKGSFSTLEIQRTEQGDSAMYLCASSPGIWETQYFGPGTRLLVL.

This rearrangement joins TRBV7-3 to TRBJ2-1; D remains ambiguous. V was clipped by 2 bases and J by 8 bases, with 10 bases between them. CDR1 is SGHTA and CDR2 is FQGTGA in the germline V gene. This CDR3 is 13 amino acids long. This CDR3 is CASSLAGSHEQFF. For the CDR3, the DNA is TGTGCCAGCAGCTTAGCAGGAAGCCATGAGCAGTTCTTC.

The chain is built from TRBV5-1 and TRBJ2-1; D gene ambiguous. Trimming shortened V by 2 bases and J by 0 bases, and 6 bases separated the two germline ends. Germline CDR1 is SGHRS and CDR2 is YFSETQ. This CDR3 is built from 14 residues. The CDR3 loop reads CASSFFSSYNEQFF. In DNA form, the CDR3 reads TGCGCCAGCAGCTTCTTTAGCTCCTACAATGAGCAGTTCTTC. Looking up the rest from reference TRBV5-1 and TRBJ2-1 gives the full variable domain: KAGVTQTPRYLIKTRGQQVTLSCSPISGHRSVSWYQQTPGQGLQFLFEYFSETQRNKGNFPGRFSGRQFSNSRSEMNVSTLELGDSALYLCASSFFSSYNEQFFGPGTRLTVL.